Listed here are 5 T cell receptor beta chains from one sample, sequenced in a study of T cell repertoires in cytomegalovirus infection (dated by TCRdb to about 2019). The instrument was an Illumina HiSeq 1500. The public reads were reanalyzed by TCRdb: fastp trimming at Q25, MiXCR alignment, in-frame beta chains only. Duplicate CDR3 protein sequences are folded into a single record with the most common DNA and genes. The sample includes 200,000 to 250,000 distinct CDR3 sequences, with around 6.4% observed a single time. The ten largest clones capture roughly 6% of the sample. Material for sequencing was PBMCs. These receptors all come from a human donor in good health (CMV status not recorded). Some clones in this sample may be carry-over from other donors' samples.

This clonotype appeared a few times. The V gene is TRBV9, the J gene TRBJ1-2; the match to TRBD1 covers 7 bases. V shed 0 bases, J shed 5 bases, and the junction held 4 bases outside the gene matches. The length of the CDR3 is 14 residues. Germline lookup yields CDR1 SGDLS and CDR2 YYNGEE. CDR3 bases: TGTGCCAGCAGCGTAGACAGGGGTTGGTATGGCTACACCTTC. Translation gives CASSVDRGWYGYTF.

CDR3 DNA: TGTGCCAGCAGTTCTACCCGGACGGAAATGATTGTC. Translated, it gives CASSSTRTEMIV. V and J are TRBV28 and TRBJ2-7; D remains ambiguous. Germline CDR1 is MDHEN and CDR2 is SYDVKM. This CDR3 comprises 12 residues.

This clonotype was observed at least ten times. The rearrangement uses TRBV7-3 and TRBJ1-1; D is uncertain. The germline V and J ends were trimmed by 5 bases and 3 bases, with 10 bases remaining between them. Germline lookup yields CDR1 SGHTA and CDR2 FQGTGA. CDR3 length: 13 residues. The CDR3 loop is CASSEQIYTEAFF. The CDR3 DNA is TGTGCCAGCAGCGAACAGATCTACACTGAAGCTTTCTTT.

This clonotype has a handful of counts. The V and J genes are TRBV29-1 and TRBJ2-2; no definite D call. The CDR3 is 15 amino acids. Between the trimmed V and J ends, which lost 4 bases and 7 bases, there was a span of 19 bases. Germline loops: CDR1 SQVTM, CDR2 ANQGSEA. The CDR3 loop reads CSVAPTIGGLGELFF. CDR3 nucleotide sequence: TGCAGCGTTGCGCCCACCATTGGCGGCCTCGGGGAGCTGTTTTTT.

The sample holds many counts of this clonotype. The chain links TRBV29-1 to TRBJ1-1; 7 nucleotides match TRBD1. Germline lookup yields CDR1 SQVTM and CDR2 ANQGSEA. The trim removed 8 bases at V and 4 bases at J, leaving 13 bases unmatched. This CDR3 has 14 residues. This CDR3 reads CSSKDRAVGTEAFF. The CDR3 region has the DNA TGCAGCTCCAAAGACAGGGCCGTCGGCACTGAAGCTTTCTTT.